This T cell receptor beta chain comes out of a study of breast tumors, draining lymph nodes, adjacent tissues (dated by TCRdb to the mid-2010s). With respect to the entire study: The study compared TCR beta repertoires across tumor, adjacent nontumor tissue and axillary lymph nodes from breast cancer patients. In human breast cancer, the study set out to evaluate how tumor, surrounding tissue and draining lymph node repertoires relate to one another and whether T cells may move between these sites.

Data came from an Illumina HiSeq 2000. TCR beta chain libraries were generated by multiplex PCR amplification. High-throughput sequencing was used to analyze the amplified TCR beta chain products. The public reads were reprocessed in TCRdb via fastp at Q25 and MiXCR, keeping in-frame beta chains. Duplicate CDR3 protein sequences are folded into a single record with the most common DNA and genes. The sample table records 100,000 to 150,000 distinct CDR3 sequences; approximately 20% of these occur just once. About 3.7% of the sample lies in the top ten. Trimming accounts for 4 bases at V and 8 bases at J, while the number of junction bases matched to no gene is 8. The germline V gene provides CDR1 SGHRS and CDR2 YFSETQ. The CDR3 spans 15 residues, from the cysteine through the phenylalanine. Of the read, only the CDR3 DNA is kept; its 45 bases are in frame from base 1. This clonotype was seen ten or more times. No cognate antigen has been identified for it. No quality values exist for individual bases; no much larger clone is one base distant.

General conclusions and limits of the study: Rather than being directly demonstrated, the conclusion that tumor T cells originate in lymph nodes was presented as consistent with a hypothesis. The data were judged consistent with most tumor T cells deriving from the lymph node and then expanding within tumor tissue. The similarity between tumor and nontumor tissue repertoires was significantly greater in luminal-like breast cancer than in basal-like breast cancer. Tumors showed preferential V and J gene usage, and their T-cell repertoire diversity fell below that of lymph nodes yet above that of nontumor tissue.

Lymph node samples came from the axillary draining lymph nodes of breast cancer patients. The V gene is TRBV5-1 and the J gene is TRBJ2-1, with TRBD1 matching 11 junction bases. The TCR sequence derives from a female donor with breast cancer. Some clones in this sample may be carry-over from other donors' samples. The sample consisted of axillary lymph node tissue. This receptor carries the CDR3 CASSAGTGGFDEQFF. The sequence in DNA is TGCGCCAGCAGCGCCGGGACAGGGGGATTCGATGAGCAGTTCTTC. With all but the CDR3 taken from the reference TRBV5-1 and TRBJ2-1 genes, the full variable domain is: KAGVTQTPRYLIKTRGQQVTLSCSPISGHRSVSWYQQTPGQGLQFLFEYFSETQRNKGNFPGRFSGRQFSNSRSEMNVSTLELGDSALYLCASSAGTGGFDEQFFGPGTRLTVL.